This T cell receptor (beta chain) was captured by sequencing in a study of blood T cells in healthy people across ages (dated by TCRdb to between 2014 and 2016). Broadly, across the study: In model experiments, template switching captured about one uniquely barcoded TCR beta cDNA molecule for every two T cells. The study analyzed two additional independent replicas of 1 million unique cDNA reads from the same blood draw for two donors, one aged 18 to 29 and one aged 80 or older. To avoid experimental bias, donors of different ages were spread randomly across the sequencing lanes. Donors were grouped into four age groups: young (average approximately 15 years), middle-aged (roughly 37), aged (roughly 62) and long-lived (approximately 81). The study measured age-related changes in TCR beta repertoire diversity using deep sequencing normalized with unique cDNA molecular identifiers. Broader findings and caveats from the paper: Observed TCR beta diversity per million T cells fell roughly linearly with age, and a significant reduction was already apparent by age about 38. Compared with the aged group, the long-lived group had more naive CD4+ T cells, fewer expanded clones and increased TCR diversity, a pattern suggesting age selection. There was a strong correlation between observed TCR beta diversity and the percentage of naive T cells measured by flow cytometry. Because donor CMV infection status was unknown, age-related changes in expanded clonotypes were potentially confounded. Total diversity estimates from one million sequenced T cells were considered lower bounds and underestimates. Because profiling used bulk unsorted PBMCs, naive and antigen-experienced compartments could not be compared conclusively.

The donors were 40 or so Caucasian individuals from Russia, aged roughly 6 to 100 years, who were systemically healthy. Roughly 10 milliliters of peripheral blood were collected from each donor into EDTA-treated Vacutainer tubes. Ficoll-Paque density-gradient centrifugation was used to isolate PBMCs, with at least 6.5 million obtained per sample. Trizol reagent was used to extract total RNA from PBMCs, with at least 6 micrograms per sample. For every donor, an aliquot of PBMCs went through flow cytometry to measure the percentages of naive CD45RAhigh/CD27high T cells. CDR1 and CDR2 are read off the germline V gene (reference sequence) as SGHKS and YYEKEE. Its CDR3 holds 17 amino acids, cysteine through phenylalanine. Just the 51-base CDR3 DNA is kept, in frame starting at base 1. Trimming takes 1 base from V and 0 bases from J, and the germline ends sit 11 bases apart. Libraries were built with 5' RACE. Sequencer: Illumina HiSeq 2500. A second PCR of roughly 7 to 12 cycles was run with a J-beta primer mix and a sample-barcoded 5' primer. Each TCR beta cDNA molecule received a unique molecular identifier from a template-switch 5' adaptor carrying 12 random nucleotides. At least 3 million CDR3-containing paired-end reads were obtained from each sample. First-strand cDNA was synthesized from all RNA with the Mint cDNA synthesis kit, primed by a TRBC-specific oligonucleotide. All cDNA was treated with uracil-DNA glycosylase and then went through a first 18-cycle PCR with the universal primers M1SS and BC2_uni_R. The original methods were these. For normalization, 1 million high-quality reads were randomly selected from each sample, with every read carrying a distinct molecular identifier. Reads sharing molecular identifiers were discarded rather than binned into consensus sequences. MiTCR, set to a Q25 quality threshold and the strictest error-elimination algorithm, was used for CDR3 identification, clonotype clustering and error correction. A nonparametric unseen species model using Euler transformation provided a lower-bound estimate of total TCR beta diversity. Starting from the raw public reads, TCRdb applied fastp trimming at Q25, assembled clones with MiXCR and retained in-frame beta chains. Rows are combined by CDR3 protein, so each entry shows the most common genes and DNA. TCRdb, rather than the study authors, made the V and J calls. The sample profile shows 1.5 million to 2 million distinct CDR3 sequences; about 30% of them were found once. The ten biggest clones cover over 7% of the sample.

In this sample, this clonotype turned up a few times. There is no known antigen for this receptor. The sample holds no much larger clone one base away, and base qualities are not on file. Sequenced sample: blood. This receptor was identified in a woman aged 25-40 years in good health. The chain couples TRBV5-5 to TRBJ1-6, with an unclear D gene assignment. The CDR3 region: CASSLWFESSYNSPLHF. The base sequence is TGTGCCAGCAGCTTGTGGTTCGAGAGCTCCTATAATTCACCCCTCCACTTT. Reference TRBV5-5 and TRBJ1-6 genes cover what lies past the CDR3, so the full variable domain is DAGVTQSPTHLIKTRGQQVTLRCSPISGHKSVSWYQQVLGQGPQFIFQYYEKEERGRGNFPDRFSARQFPNYSSELNVNALLLGDSALYLCASSLWFESSYNSPLHFGNGTRLTVT.